The clone carrying this T cell receptor (beta chain) was recorded at least ten times. Its cognate antigen is unknown. After removal of 5 bases from V and 5 bases from J, the junction contained 10 bases not matched to a gene. Per germline, CDR1 DFQATT and CDR2 SNEGSKA (reference sequence). This CDR3 region has 14 residues. MiXCR was run by TCRdb on the 5' RACE reads, yielding one entry per CDR3 protein. The sample yields approximately 260,000 distinct CDR3 sequences, roughly 8.6% seen once. The data stem from a study of CD8 T cells in ankylosing spondylitis. Notes on the study in general: In peripheral blood, disease-linked CD8+ clones occurred at relatively low frequencies. Within ankylosing spondylitis blood, a TCR beta motif made up of roughly eight highly homologous variants appeared to be characteristic. In synovial fluid and blood from reactive arthritis, some motif variants were previously reported.

The genes are TRBV20-1 and TRBJ2-7; 9 bases match TRBD2. The sequence was collected from a male donor with ankylosing spondylitis or in good health (not recorded which). Sequences were obtained from blood, either unsorted or a sorted T cell fraction (not recorded which). The CDR3 nucleotides are TGCAGTGCTGTCTGGGCGGGAGGGCCCGACGAGCAGTACTTC. It encodes CSAVWAGGPDEQYF.